This T cell receptor beta chain was found in a study of beta chain features in type 1 diabetes. A few counts support this clone. Its cognate antigen is unknown. The V end lost 1 base, the J end lost 6 bases, and 7 bases lay between the germline ends. Looked up from germline, CDR1 is SQVTM and CDR2 is ANQGSEA. This CDR3 is 12 amino acids long. Investigators reverse transcribed all isolated RNA, so they sequenced expressed TCRB transcripts. Some clones are missing from TCRdb's copy, which holds only in-frame ones; the method was immunoSEQ multiplex PCR. The sample holds roughly 38,000 clones, around 63% seen once. Study results and limitations: Moderate yet significant TCRB CDR3 shortening was seen in Type 1 diabetes patients in all four CD4+ subsets.

The V gene is TRBV29-1, the J gene TRBJ2-1, with D unclear. The sequence derives from a man aged 30 to 39 with type 1 diabetes. Some clones in this sample may be carry-over from other donors' samples. Sequenced material: Tregs from blood. The CDR3 reads CSVEALGNEQFF. The CDR3 DNA reads TGCAGCGTTGAAGCGCTAGGCAATGAGCAGTTCTTC.